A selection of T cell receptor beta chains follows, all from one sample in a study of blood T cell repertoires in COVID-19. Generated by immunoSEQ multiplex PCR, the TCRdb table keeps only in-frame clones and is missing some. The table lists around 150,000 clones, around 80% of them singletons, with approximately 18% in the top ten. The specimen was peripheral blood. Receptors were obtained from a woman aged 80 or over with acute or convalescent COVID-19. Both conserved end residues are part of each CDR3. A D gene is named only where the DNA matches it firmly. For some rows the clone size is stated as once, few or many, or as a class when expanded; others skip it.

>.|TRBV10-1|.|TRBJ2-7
TGCGCCAGCAGTGCCGGCGGCTACGAGCAGTACTTC
CASSAGGYEQYF
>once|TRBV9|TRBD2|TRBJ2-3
TGTGCCAGCAGCAGCGGGGGGGTGTCAGATACGCAGTATTTT
CASSSGGVSDTQYF
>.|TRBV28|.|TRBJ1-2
TGTGCCAGCAGAACACCAGGGGCGCATGGCTACACCTTC
CASRTPGAHGYTF
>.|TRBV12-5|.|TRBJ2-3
TGTGCTAGTGGTTTGCTTGATACGCAGTATTTT
CASGLLDTQYF
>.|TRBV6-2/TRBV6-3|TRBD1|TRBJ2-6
TGTGCCAGCAGTCCCCTCCGGACAGGCGCAATCTCTGGGGCCAACGTCCTGACTTTC
CASSPLRTGAISGANVLTF
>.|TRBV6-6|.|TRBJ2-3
TGTGCCAGCAGTCCCAGCGGAAGGCGCACAGATACGCAGTATTTT
CASSPSGRRTDTQYF
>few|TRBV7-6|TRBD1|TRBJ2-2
TGTGCCAGCAGCTTAAGTGTGGGACAGGGCCACACCGGGGAGCTGTTTTTT
CASSLSVGQGHTGELFF
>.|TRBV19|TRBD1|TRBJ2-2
TGTGCCAGTAGTAGGACAGGGGCGAACACCGGGGAGCTGTTTTTT
CASSRTGANTGELFF
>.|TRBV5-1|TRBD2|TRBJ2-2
TGCGCCAGCAGCTTGTCACTAGCGGGCACGACCGGGGAGCTGTTTTTT
CASSLSLAGTTGELFF
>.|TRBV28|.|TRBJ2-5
TGTGCCAGCAGTTTAGGCAGAGAGGGGGAGAGAGAGACCCAGTACTTC
CASSLGREGERETQYF
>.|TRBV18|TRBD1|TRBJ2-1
TGTGCCAGCTCACCAAACAGGGGATCCTACAATGAGCAGTTCTTC
CASSPNRGSYNEQFF
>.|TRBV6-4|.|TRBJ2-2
TGTGTCAGCCGCAAATCGTTAACAGGGCGCGGGGAGCTGTTTTTT
CVSRKSLTGRGELFF
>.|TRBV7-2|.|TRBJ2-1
TGTGCCAGCAGCTTAGCGGGGCGGAGCAATGAGCAGTTCTTC
CASSLAGRSNEQFF
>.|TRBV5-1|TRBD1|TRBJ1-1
TGCGCCAGCAGCTTGGTGACAGGGGGCCCGGAGACTGAAGCTTTCTTT
CASSLVTGGPETEAFF
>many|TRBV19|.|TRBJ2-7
TGTGCCAGTAGCCTCGGAAGGCAGTTTAGCGGTCCCTCCTACGAGCAGTACTTC
CASSLGRQFSGPSYEQYF
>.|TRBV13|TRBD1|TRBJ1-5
TGTGCCAGCAGCTCAGGGGGCGGGGGTCAGCCCCAGCATTTT
CASSSGGGGQPQHF
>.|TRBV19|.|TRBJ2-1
TGTGCCAGCCAACAGGGTTCCTACAATGAGCAGTTCTTC
CASQQGSYNEQFF
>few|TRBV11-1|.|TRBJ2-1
TGTGCCAGCAACCTTCGGCGGGGCGACAATGAGCAGTTCTTC
CASNLRRGDNEQFF
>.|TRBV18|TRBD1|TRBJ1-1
TGTGCCAGCTCACGCAGACAGGGGTTGGGTGACACTGAAGCTTTCTTT
CASSRRQGLGDTEAFF
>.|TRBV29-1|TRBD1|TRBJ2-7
TGCAGCGTTGGGGACAGCTCCTACGAGCAGTACTTC
CSVGDSSYEQYF
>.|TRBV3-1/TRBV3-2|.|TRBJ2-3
TGTGCCAGCAGCCAAGATCGCGACACCGAGAATAACACAGATACGCAGTATTTT
CASSQDRDTENNTDTQYF
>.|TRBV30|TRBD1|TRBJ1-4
TGTGCCTGGATGGGACAGAATGAAAAACTGTTTTTT
CAWMGQNEKLFF
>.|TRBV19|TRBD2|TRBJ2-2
TGTGCCAGTAGTGGGACTAGCGGGAGAATCACCGGGGAGCTGTTTTTT
CASSGTSGRITGELFF
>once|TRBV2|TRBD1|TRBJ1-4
TGTGCCAGCAGGAAGACAGGGCTTGGTGGCAGCCCGAATGAAAAACTGTTTTTT
CASRKTGLGGSPNEKLFF
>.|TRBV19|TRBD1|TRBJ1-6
TGTGCCAGTAGTATCCCCTACAGGGGAACCCTCAAGGGTTCACCCCTCCACTTT
CASSIPYRGTLKGSPLHF
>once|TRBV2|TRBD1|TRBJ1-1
TGTGCCAGCAGGGGGATACTACAGGGGGCGGGAGCTTTCTTT
CASRGILQGAGAFF
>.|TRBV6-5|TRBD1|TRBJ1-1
TGTGCCAGCAGTTACCCAACAGGGACAGGGAACACTGAAGCTTTCTTT
CASSYPTGTGNTEAFF
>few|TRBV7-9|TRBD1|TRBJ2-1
TGTGCCAGCAGCTTAGGGGACAGGGGCCAGCGGGATGAGCAGTTCTTC
CASSLGDRGQRDEQFF
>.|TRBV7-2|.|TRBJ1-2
TGTGCCAGCAGCTCTGGGGGGAAATGGAGTGGCTACACCTTC
CASSSGGKWSGYTF
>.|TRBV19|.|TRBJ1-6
TGTGCCAGTAGTATGGGTCAGGTTAATTCACCCCTCCACTTT
CASSMGQVNSPLHF
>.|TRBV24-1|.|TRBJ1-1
TGTGCCACCAGTATGGGGGGGCTCACTGAAGCTTTCTTT
CATSMGGLTEAFF
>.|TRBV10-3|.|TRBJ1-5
TGTGCCATCAGTGCAGAGTCAGGGTATGGCAATCAGCCCCAGCATTTT
CAISAESGYGNQPQHF
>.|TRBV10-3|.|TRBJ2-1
TGTGCCATCAGTGAGACAAACTCCTACAATGAGCAGTTCTTC
CAISETNSYNEQFF
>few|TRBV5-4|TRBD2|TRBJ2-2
TGTGCCAGCAGCCCCCGTCCTTCTAGCGGGAGGGGAACCGGGGAGCTGTTTTTT
CASSPRPSSGRGTGELFF
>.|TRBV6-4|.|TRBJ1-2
TGTGCCAGCAGAAACGAGGCCCATGGCTACACCTTC
CASRNEAHGYTF
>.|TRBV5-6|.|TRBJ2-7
TGTGCCAGCAGCTCCCCCGTCCGCGAGCAGTACTTC
CASSSPVREQYF
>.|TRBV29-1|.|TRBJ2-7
TGCAGCGTTGAACGGGGTGGTGGCGAGCAGTACTTC
CSVERGGGEQYF
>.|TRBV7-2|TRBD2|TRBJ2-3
TGTGCCAGCAGCTTAGTAGCGGGGGGGCTTAGAGATACGCAGTATTTT
CASSLVAGGLRDTQYF
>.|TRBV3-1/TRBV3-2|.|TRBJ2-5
TGTGCCAGCAGCCAAGGGCAGGGGGGCGCAGAGACCCAGTACTTC
CASSQGQGGAETQYF
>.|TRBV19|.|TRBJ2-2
TGTGCCAGTAGTCCCCGGGGGAGTACAGGCACCGGGGAGCTGTTTTTT
CASSPRGSTGTGELFF
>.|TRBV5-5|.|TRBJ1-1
TGTGCCAGCAGCTTGGGCGGGGGGGACACTGAAGCTTTCTTT
CASSLGGGDTEAFF
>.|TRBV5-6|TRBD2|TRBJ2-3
TGTGCCAGCAGCTTGGTGTCTAGCGGGAGGGCTGGAGATACGCAGTATTTT
CASSLVSSGRAGDTQYF
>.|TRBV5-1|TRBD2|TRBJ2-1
TGCGCCAGCAGCTTGGGGCCAGCGGGAGAAAATGAGCAGTTCTTC
CASSLGPAGENEQFF
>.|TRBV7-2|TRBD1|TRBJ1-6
TGTGCCAGCGGCCGGGACAGTTCATATTCACCCCTCCACTTT
CASGRDSSYSPLHF
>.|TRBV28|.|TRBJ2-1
TGTGCCAGCAGTTTACTGCGTAATGAGCAGTTCTTC
CASSLLRNEQFF
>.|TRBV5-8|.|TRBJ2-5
TGTGCCAGCAGCTCCCCTGGAGCCCTCGAACTAGAGACCCAGTACTTC
CASSSPGALELETQYF
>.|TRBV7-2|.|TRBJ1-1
TGTGCCAGCAGCCCGACGTTAGCGAAGAACACTGAAGCTTTCTTT
CASSPTLAKNTEAFF